This is a list of T cell receptor beta chains from one sample in a study of chemoradiotherapy in HPV16-positive cancers. Clones were read by immunoSEQ multiplex PCR, and TCRdb kept only the in-frame ones, dropping some. The sample holds 7,500 to 10,000 clones, around 76% seen once. Specimen collection occurred from a patient who underwent chemoradiotherapy. The source is a human donor with HPV-associated anogenital cancer. The CDR3 runs from the conserved cysteine through the conserved F or W. The D gene is left open where the match is weak.

>TRBJ2-5|TRBV27|12|.
TGTGCCAGCAACCGACCCCAAGAGACCCAGTACTTC
CASNRPQETQYF
>TRBJ2-7|TRBV6-1|12|.
TGTGCCAGCAGTGCTCCTTTGGGGCCGCAGTACTTC
CASSAPLGPQYF
>TRBJ2-7|TRBV30|15|TRBD1
TGTGCCTGGAGTTGGCGGGACAGGGTCTACGGGGAGCAGTACTTC
CAWSWRDRVYGEQYF
>TRBJ1-1|TRBV6-1|17|.
TGTGCCAGCAGTGACTTTCTGTTGGACCTCATGAACACTGAAGCTTTCTTT
CASSDFLLDLMNTEAFF
>TRBJ1-1|TRBV28|15|.
TGTGCCAGCAGTTTGCTAGGGGTAAGGTACACTGAAGCTTTCTTT
CASSLLGVRYTEAFF
>TRBJ1-2|TRBV18|17|.
TGTGCCAGCTCACCACCGACCAACTTCCAGGCGACTTATGGCTACACCTTC
CASSPPTNFQATYGYTF
>TRBJ2-7|TRBV7-6|14|.
TGTGCCAGCAGCTTAGGAATCGGTCGGGAAGAGCAGTACTTC
CASSLGIGREEQYF
>TRBJ2-2|TRBV5-5|14|TRBD2
TGTGCCAGCAGCTTCCGGGGAGGGGCCGGGGAGCTGTTTTTT
CASSFRGGAGELFF
>TRBJ2-7|TRBV4-2|16|TRBD2
TGTGCCAGCAGCCAAGATGAGACTAGCGGGTTCTACGAGCAGTACTTC
CASSQDETSGFYEQYF
>TRBJ2-5|TRBV2|15|TRBD2
TGTGCCAGCAGCCAGGGACTAGCGGGCCAAGAGACCCAGTACTTC
CASSQGLAGQETQYF
>TRBJ1-2|TRBV9|15|.
TGTGCCAGCAGCGTAGTAGCAGGCCCTGACTATGGCTACACCTTC
CASSVVAGPDYGYTF